This T cell receptor beta chain came from a study of T-cell reconstitution after alpha-beta-depleted transplantation in children. Notes on this clonotype: Antigen unknown.

The CDR3 has 16 amino acids. The germline V gene has CDR1 SGDLS and CDR2 YYNGEE. Trimming cost V 0 bases and J 0 bases; bases outside gene matches: 5. Overall study results and limits: Surviving recipient T cells and thymic progenitors underlay high day-60 TCRbeta diversity in some patients. Counts and diversity of T cells one year after transplant came mostly from newly produced T cells. Alpha-beta T cells about two months after transplant reportedly derived from several hundred expanded graft clones.

Molecular barcoding with unique molecular identifiers was used for the TCRbeta library. TCRdb called the PCR reads again in MiXCR, with one record for every CDR3 protein. This sample has 700,000 to 950,000 distinct CDR3 sequences; about 16% occur once, and the top ten carry around 5%. The TCR sequence derives from a male patient younger than 18 who had a stem cell transplant for acute lymphoblastic leukemia, so the T cells may come from the graft donor. The starting material was PBMCs, mostly from graft donor cells, obtained 360 days after TCRalphabeta/CD19-depleted stem cell transplant. This rearrangement joins TRBV9 to TRBJ2-7, with TRBD2 identical over 8 bases. CDR3 nucleotides: TGTGCCAGCAGCGTAGGGGTAGCGGGAAACTCCTACGAGCAGTACTTC. Amino acids: CASSVGVAGNSYEQYF.